This is a list of T cell receptor beta chains from one sample in a study of OX40 agonist ivuxolimab in advanced cancers. Measured with immunoSEQ multiplex PCR; TCRdb has only the in-frame clones, and not every one. The data show roughly 56,000 clones, approximately 86% seen once. The starting material was CD4+ or CD8+ T cells sorted from blood, obtained in a trial of the OX40 agonist ivuxolimab. Receptors originate from an adult with an advanced solid tumor such as melanoma, head and neck, liver or kidney cancer. The CDR3 runs from the conserved cysteine through the conserved F or W. D genes are given only for firm matches. Rows may omit the clone size; those that give it use once, few, many or a size class.

d_call j_call clone_size v_call cdr3_nt cdr3_aa
NA TRBJ2-1 NA TRBV28 TGTGCCAGCAGTCCTCTCCGGGACGGCAGCTCCTACAATGAGCAGTTCTTC CASSPLRDGSSYNEQFF
NA TRBJ1-2 NA TRBV2 TGTGCCAGCAGTGAAAGGCAGATCTATGGCTACACCTTC CASSERQIYGYTF
NA TRBJ2-1 NA TRBV7-6 TGTGCCAGCAGCAGACGCGCGGACAAGTTCATCCACAATGAGCAGTTCTTC CASSRRADKFIHNEQFF
NA TRBJ1-2 NA TRBV29-1 TGCAGCGTTGAAGGGTACGACAAATCCTTAGGGTACACCTTC CSVEGYDKSLGYTF
NA TRBJ1-5 NA TRBV9 TGTGCCAGCAGCGTAGGGACTACCCCAGGGCCCAATCAGCCCCAGCATTTT CASSVGTTPGPNQPQHF
TRBD1 TRBJ1-2 NA TRBV5-1 TGCGCCAGCAGCCCCAAGGGACAGGGGGCTGGAGGCTACACCTTC CASSPKGQGAGGYTF
TRBD1 TRBJ2-7 NA TRBV5-1 TGCGCCAGCAGCGTCTTTTCGGGACAGGGGGTCCGCGAGCAGTACTTC CASSVFSGQGVREQYF
TRBD1 TRBJ2-7 NA TRBV27 TGTGCCAGCATGCCACAGGGGGCCTACGAGCAGTACTTC CASMPQGAYEQYF
TRBD1 TRBJ2-1 NA TRBV2 TGTGCCAGCAGTTCCGGGACAGGGGAGTACAATGAGCAGTTCTTC CASSSGTGEYNEQFF
TRBD2 TRBJ2-1 NA TRBV30 TGTGCCTGGAGTGCGGCGGGGGGCGCCTACAATGAGCAGTTCTTC CAWSAAGGAYNEQFF
TRBD1 TRBJ2-1 NA TRBV29-1 TGCAGCGGCCAGGACAGGGGGAGTTACAATGAGCAGTTCTTC CSGQDRGSYNEQFF
TRBD2 TRBJ2-3 NA TRBV5-1 TGCGCCAGCAGCTTTTGGACTAGCGGGGGCACAGATACGCAGTATTTT CASSFWTSGGTDTQYF
NA TRBJ1-4 NA TRBV4-2 TGTGCCAGCAGCCAAGAGGAAAGATCTAATGAAAAACTGTTTTTT CASSQEERSNEKLFF
TRBD1 TRBJ2-1 once TRBV2 TGTGCCAGCAACCCGGACAGGGGGCCCTACAATGAGCAGTTCTTC CASNPDRGPYNEQFF
NA TRBJ2-7 NA TRBV5-1 TGCGCCAGCAGCTTGGCAGGAACCTACGAGCAGTACTTC CASSLAGTYEQYF
TRBD2 TRBJ2-5 once TRBV28 TGTGCCAGCAGTTTATTGGGGGGGAGCAGGGCGGAGACCCAGTACTTC CASSLLGGSRAETQYF
NA TRBJ1-5 NA TRBV6-1 TGTGCCAGCAGTGGATCAAATCAGCCCCAGCATTTT CASSGSNQPQHF
TRBD1 TRBJ1-5 NA TRBV6-6 TGTGCCAGCAGTTGGGGACAGGGGAACAATCAGCCCCAGCATTTT CASSWGQGNNQPQHF
NA TRBJ1-5 NA TRBV28 TGTGCCAGCAGGACCGAGATCTATAGCAATCAGCCCCAGCATTTT CASRTEIYSNQPQHF
NA TRBJ1-4 NA TRBV2 TGTGCCACCAAGACAGAATCCAATGAAAAACTGTTTTTT CATKTESNEKLFF
NA TRBJ2-7 NA TRBV19 TGTGCCAGTAGTACCCCCCAATTGGGGGGTTCTAACGAGCAGTACTTC CASSTPQLGGSNEQYF
NA TRBJ1-1 NA TRBV6-6 TGTGCCAGCACAGGGTACCTGAACACTGAAGCTTTCTTT CASTGYLNTEAFF
TRBD1 TRBJ1-1 NA TRBV6-5 TGTGCCAGCAGATCCGCCGGGACAGGGGCTTTCTTT CASRSAGTGAFF
TRBD1 TRBJ1-4 NA TRBV23-1 TGCGCCAGCAGGCAATCCGGGACAGACGCAACTAATGAAAAACTGTTTTTT CASRQSGTDATNEKLFF
TRBD2 TRBJ2-7 once TRBV10-1 TGCGCCAGCAGTGAGTCGGGCCGGGAGGGGGAGCAGTACTTC CASSESGREGEQYF
TRBD1 TRBJ1-2 NA TRBV7-8 TGTGCCAGCAGCTTTAGGGGGCCTGGCTACACCTTC CASSFRGPGYTF
NA TRBJ1-1 few TRBV6-5 TGTGCCACCCGACAGTACACTGAAGCTTTCTTT CATRQYTEAFF
NA TRBJ2-3 NA TRBV10-3 TGTGCCCATAGAGGGTATGGCACAGATACGCAGTATTTT CAHRGYGTDTQYF
NA TRBJ1-2 NA TRBV20-1 TGCAGTGCTATGCATAACTATGGCTACACCTTC CSAMHNYGYTF
NA TRBJ1-4 NA TRBV28 TGTGCCAGCAGTCGGAGAGGTGTCCCTAATGAAAAACTGTTTTTT CASSRRGVPNEKLFF
TRBD2 TRBJ2-3 NA TRBV7-9 TGTGCCAGCAGCTTCGCCGGGGGGGCAACAGATACGCAGTATTTT CASSFAGGATDTQYF
NA TRBJ1-5 NA TRBV4-2 TGTGCCAGCAGCCAATACAGAGTTAGCAATCAGCCCCAGCATTTT CASSQYRVSNQPQHF
NA TRBJ2-7 NA TRBV6-1 TGTGCCAGCAGTGGCGAGCAGTACTTC CASSGEQYF
NA TRBJ2-7 NA TRBV6-5 TGTGCCAGCAGTTACTCTACGGGCCCTACTAACGAGCAGTACTTC CASSYSTGPTNEQYF
NA TRBJ2-5 NA TRBV7-8 TGTGCCAGCAGCTTAGGCCGGAGGGGAGAGACCCAGTACTTC CASSLGRRGETQYF
NA TRBJ1-1 NA TRBV7-2 TGTGCCAGCAGCGCTCAAAAGAACACTGAAGCTTTCTTT CASSAQKNTEAFF
TRBD1 TRBJ2-1 NA TRBV6-5 TGTGCCAGCAGTGAATTAGGGACAGGGTTCTTC CASSELGTGFF
NA TRBJ2-7 NA TRBV28 TGTGCCAGCGGGACAACAAACTACGAGCAGTACTTC CASGTTNYEQYF
NA TRBJ2-2 NA TRBV5-6 TGTGCCAGCAGCTTTGAGACAGTAAACACCGGGGAGCTGTTTTTT CASSFETVNTGELFF
TRBD1 TRBJ2-7 NA TRBV6-1 TGTGCCAGCAGGGCCCCGGGACAGGGTTTAAGCGAGCAGTACTTC CASRAPGQGLSEQYF
NA TRBJ2-7 once TRBV5-8 TGTGCCAGCAGTCAGGACATATCCTCCTACGAGCAGTACTTC CASSQDISSYEQYF
TRBD1 TRBJ1-5 once TRBV7-6 TGTGCCAGCAGCAAATGGGACAGGGCAATGAATCAGCCCCAGCATTTT CASSKWDRAMNQPQHF
NA TRBJ2-3 once TRBV6-5 TGTGCCAGCAGGCAGACAGATACGCAGTATTTT CASRQTDTQYF
TRBD2 TRBJ2-1 NA TRBV14 TGTGCCAGCAGCCGGCGGATGAGGGCTAGCGGGACTTCCTACAATGAGCAGTTCTTC CASSRRMRASGTSYNEQFF